The rows below give T cell receptor beta chains drawn from one sample of a study of blood T cell repertoires in COVID-19. The protocol was immunoSEQ multiplex PCR, while the TCRdb copy is restricted to in-frame clones and leaves out a portion. The table records more than 110,000 clones, around 80% of them present only once. Sequencing input: peripheral blood. Receptors originate from an elderly woman in a cohort sampled during active or convalescent COVID-19. CDR3s include the opening cysteine and the closing phenylalanine or tryptophan. The D gene is left open where the match is weak. Not all rows give a size; the values are once, few, many and, for expanded clones, a class.

CDR3aa	CDR3nt	v_gene	j_gene	d_gene	abundance
CASSSELDRDQQFF	TGTGCCAGCAGCTCAGAACTGGACAGGGACCAGCAGTTCTTC	TRBV7-2	TRBJ2-1	TRBD1	NA
CASSSGQGYQETQYF	TGTGCCAGCAGCTCGGGACAGGGCTACCAAGAGACCCAGTACTTC	TRBV5-4	TRBJ2-5	TRBD1	NA
CASSPSGRGETQYF	TGCGCCAGCAGCCCGTCAGGGAGGGGGGAGACCCAGTACTTC	TRBV5-1	TRBJ2-5	NA	NA
CASSLVRGAYGYTF	TGTGCCAGCAGCTTAGTCAGGGGGGCCTATGGCTACACCTTC	TRBV11-2	TRBJ1-2	TRBD1	once
CASSLWTGVNTIYF	TGCGCCAGCAGCTTGTGGACAGGGGTCAACACCATATATTTT	TRBV5-1	TRBJ1-3	TRBD1	NA
CASSPGQYSGANVLTF	TGTGCCAGCAGCCCGGGACAGTACTCTGGGGCCAACGTCCTGACTTTC	TRBV28	TRBJ2-6	TRBD1	NA
CASSSGQGRPFSGYTF	TGTGCCAGCAGCTCGGGACAGGGACGCCCATTTAGTGGCTACACCTTC	TRBV7-2	TRBJ1-2	TRBD1	NA
CASSFSSFELFF	TGTGCCAGCAGTTTTTCTTCGTTTGAGCTGTTTTTT	TRBV28	TRBJ2-2	NA	few
CATSDPGTGGYEQYF	TGTGCCACCAGTGATCCCGGGACAGGGGGCTACGAGCAGTACTTC	TRBV24-1	TRBJ2-7	TRBD1	NA
CASSGPLEGSSPLHF	TGTGCCAGCAGCGGCCCTCTAGAAGGTAGCTCACCCCTCCACTTT	TRBV11-1	TRBJ1-6	NA	NA
CASSGRRGQAEKLFF	TGTGCCAGCAGCGGAAGGAGGGGTCAGGCCGAAAAACTGTTTTTT	TRBV5-8	TRBJ1-4	NA	NA
CAWSRREHYGYTF	TGTGCCTGGAGTAGGCGGGAACACTATGGCTACACCTTC	TRBV30	TRBJ1-2	NA	NA
CATVGQGWTGELFF	TGTGCCACCGTAGGACAGGGCTGGACCGGGGAGCTGTTTTTT	TRBV19	TRBJ2-2	TRBD1	NA
CASSLPSDYGYTF	TGTGCCAGCAGCTTACCATCAGACTATGGCTACACCTTC	TRBV7-9	TRBJ1-2	NA	NA
CASSTGTRPPFF	TGTGCCAGTAGTACCGGGACACGGCCACCGTTTTTT	TRBV19	TRBJ1-4	NA	few
CASSHRTGPDTQYF	TGCGCCAGCAGCCACAGAACAGGTCCCGATACGCAGTATTTT	TRBV5-1	TRBJ2-3	NA	NA
CASSPDSPGRDTEAFF	TGCGCCAGCAGCCCAGACTCGCCAGGGAGGGACACTGAAGCTTTCTTT	TRBV4-3	TRBJ1-1	NA	few
CASSPRTGDYGYTF	TGTGCCAGCAGCCCTCGGACAGGGGACTATGGCTACACCTTC	TRBV3-1/TRBV3-2	TRBJ1-2	TRBD1	NA
CASSPATGVNTGELFF	TGTGCCAGCTCACCCGCGACAGGGGTCAACACCGGGGAGCTGTTTTTT	TRBV18	TRBJ2-2	TRBD1	NA